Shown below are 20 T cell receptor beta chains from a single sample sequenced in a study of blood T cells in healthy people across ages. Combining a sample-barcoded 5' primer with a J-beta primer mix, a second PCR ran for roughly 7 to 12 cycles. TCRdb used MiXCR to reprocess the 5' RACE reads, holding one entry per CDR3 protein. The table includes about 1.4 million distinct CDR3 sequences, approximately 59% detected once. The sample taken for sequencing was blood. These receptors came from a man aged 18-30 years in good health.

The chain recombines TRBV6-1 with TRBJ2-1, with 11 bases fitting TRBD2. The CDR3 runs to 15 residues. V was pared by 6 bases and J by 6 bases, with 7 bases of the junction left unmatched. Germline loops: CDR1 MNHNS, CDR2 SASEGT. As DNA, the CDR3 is TGTGCCAGCAGCACACTAGCGGGAGATGTCAATGAGCAGTTCTTC. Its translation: CASSTLAGDVNEQFF.

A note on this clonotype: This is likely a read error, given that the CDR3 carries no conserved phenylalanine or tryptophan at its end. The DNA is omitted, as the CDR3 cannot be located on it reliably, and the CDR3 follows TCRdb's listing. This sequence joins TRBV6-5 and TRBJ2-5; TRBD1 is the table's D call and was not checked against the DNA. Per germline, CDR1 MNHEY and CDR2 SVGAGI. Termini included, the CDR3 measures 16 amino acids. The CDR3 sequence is CASSPVTVGGGYTFGS.

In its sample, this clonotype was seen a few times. CDR3 sequence: CASSVTGHSTDTQYF. For the CDR3, the DNA is TGTGCCAGCAGCGTAACCGGGCACAGCACAGATACGCAGTATTTT. The chain links TRBV9 to TRBJ2-3; no clear D gene. Looked up from germline, CDR1 is SGDLS and CDR2 is YYNGEE. Trimming took 1 base from V and 0 from J, leaving 9 bases between them. This CDR3 is built from 15 residues. The full variable domain, with the rest looked up from reference TRBV9 and TRBJ2-3, is DSGVTQTPKHLITATGQRVTLRCSPRSGDLSVYWYQQSLDQGLQFLIQYYNGEERAKGNILERFSAQQFPDLHSELNLSSLELGDSALYFCASSVTGHSTDTQYFGPGTRLTVL.

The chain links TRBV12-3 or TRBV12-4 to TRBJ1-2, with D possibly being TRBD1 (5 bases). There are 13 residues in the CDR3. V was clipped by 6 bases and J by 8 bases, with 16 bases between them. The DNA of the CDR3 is TGTGCCAGCAGCCCGCAGGGTGCGGCGGGCTACACCTTC. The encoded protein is CASSPQGAAGYTF.

In DNA, the CDR3 is TGTGCCAGCAGTTTAGACGGACCGAACCAAGAGACCCAGTACTTC. This encodes CASSLDGPNQETQYF. The chain has TRBV27 and TRBJ2-5; D uncertain. V was trimmed by 2 bases and J by 0 bases, leaving 10 bases between them. Germline CDR1 reads MNHEY; CDR2 reads SMNVEV (reference sequence). The CDR3 runs 15 residues.

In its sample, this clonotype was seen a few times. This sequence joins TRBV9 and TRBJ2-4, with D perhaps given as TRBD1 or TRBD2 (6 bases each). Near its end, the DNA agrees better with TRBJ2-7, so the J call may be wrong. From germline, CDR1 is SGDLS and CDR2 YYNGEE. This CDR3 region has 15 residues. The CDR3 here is CASSVEQGGAREQYF. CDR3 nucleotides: TGTGCCAGCAGCGTAGAACAGGGCGGGGCTCGCGAGCAGTACTTC.

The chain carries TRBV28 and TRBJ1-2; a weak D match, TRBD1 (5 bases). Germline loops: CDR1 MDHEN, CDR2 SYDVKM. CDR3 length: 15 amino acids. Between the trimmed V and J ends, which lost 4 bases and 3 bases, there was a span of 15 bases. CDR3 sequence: CASSSPSGTDYGYTF. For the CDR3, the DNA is TGTGCCAGCAGTTCTCCCTCCGGGACGGACTATGGCTACACCTTC.

CDR3 DNA sequence: TGTGCCAGCAGTCCCCCCCCACGGGCCAGCGTACATGGCTACACCTTC. It encodes CASSPPPRASVHGYTF. The V gene is TRBV12-3 or TRBV12-4, the J gene TRBJ1-2; D is unresolved. The CDR3 spans 16 residues. V lost 5 bases to trimming and J lost 6 bases, with 22 bases between them.

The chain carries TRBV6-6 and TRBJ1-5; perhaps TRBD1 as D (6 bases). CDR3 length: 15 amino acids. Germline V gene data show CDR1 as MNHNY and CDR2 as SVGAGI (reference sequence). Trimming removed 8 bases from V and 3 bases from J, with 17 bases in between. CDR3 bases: TGTGCCAGCTGTGACGACGGACAGTTCAATCAGCCCCAGCATTTT. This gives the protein CASCDDGQFNQPQHF.

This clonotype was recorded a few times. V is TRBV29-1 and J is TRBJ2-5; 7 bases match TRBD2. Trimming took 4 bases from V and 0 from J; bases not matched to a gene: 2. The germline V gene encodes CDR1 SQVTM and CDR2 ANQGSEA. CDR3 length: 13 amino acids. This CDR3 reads CSVASGNQETQYF. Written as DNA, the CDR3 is TGCAGCGTTGCTAGCGGAAACCAAGAGACCCAGTACTTC.

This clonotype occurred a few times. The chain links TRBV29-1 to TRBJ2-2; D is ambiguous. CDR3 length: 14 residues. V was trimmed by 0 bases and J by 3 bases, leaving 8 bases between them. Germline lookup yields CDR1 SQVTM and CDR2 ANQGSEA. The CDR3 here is CSVEDPRYTGELFF. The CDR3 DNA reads TGCAGCGTTGAAGATCCCAGGTACACCGGGGAGCTGTTTTTT.

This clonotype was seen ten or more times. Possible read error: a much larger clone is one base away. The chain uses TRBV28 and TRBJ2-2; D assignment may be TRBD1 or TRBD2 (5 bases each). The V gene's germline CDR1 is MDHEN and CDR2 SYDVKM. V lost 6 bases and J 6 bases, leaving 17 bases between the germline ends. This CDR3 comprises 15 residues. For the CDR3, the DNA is TGTGCCAGCAGCCTGGGACGAGGAGAGGCCGGGGAGCTGTTTTTT. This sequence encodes CASSLGRGEAGELFF.

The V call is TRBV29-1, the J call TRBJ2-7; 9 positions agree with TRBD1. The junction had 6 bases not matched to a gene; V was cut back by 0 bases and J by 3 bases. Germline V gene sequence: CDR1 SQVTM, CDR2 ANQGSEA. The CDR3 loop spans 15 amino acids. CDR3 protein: CSVEDLRQGGYEQYF. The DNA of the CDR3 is TGCAGCGTTGAAGATCTGCGACAGGGGGGCTACGAGCAGTACTTC.

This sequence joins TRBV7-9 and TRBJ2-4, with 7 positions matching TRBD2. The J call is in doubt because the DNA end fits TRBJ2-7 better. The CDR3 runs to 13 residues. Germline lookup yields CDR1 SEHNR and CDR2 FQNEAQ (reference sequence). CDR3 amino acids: CASAGGIGYEQYF. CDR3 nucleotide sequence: TGTGCCAGCGCCGGGGGGATAGGCTACGAGCAGTACTTC.

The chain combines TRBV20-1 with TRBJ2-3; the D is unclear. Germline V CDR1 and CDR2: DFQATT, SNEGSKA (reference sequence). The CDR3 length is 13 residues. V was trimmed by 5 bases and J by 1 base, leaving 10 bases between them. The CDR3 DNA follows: TGCAGTGCTCGCTTCGTGCGCACAGATACGCAGTATTTT. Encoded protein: CSARFVRTDTQYF.

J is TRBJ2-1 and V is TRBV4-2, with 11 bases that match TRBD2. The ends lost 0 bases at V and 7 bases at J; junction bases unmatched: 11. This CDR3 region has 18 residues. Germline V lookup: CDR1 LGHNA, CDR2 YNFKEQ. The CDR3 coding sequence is TGTGCCAGCAGCCAAGACCTCCCCACTAGCGGGAGCTTTAATGAGCAGTTCTTC. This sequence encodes CASSQDLPTSGSFNEQFF.

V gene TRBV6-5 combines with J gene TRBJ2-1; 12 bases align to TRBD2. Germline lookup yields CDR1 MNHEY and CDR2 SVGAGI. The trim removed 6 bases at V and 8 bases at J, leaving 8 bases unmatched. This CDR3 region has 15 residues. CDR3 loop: CASRDPSGGADEQFF. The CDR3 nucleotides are TGTGCCAGCAGAGATCCTAGCGGGGGGGCCGATGAGCAGTTCTTC.

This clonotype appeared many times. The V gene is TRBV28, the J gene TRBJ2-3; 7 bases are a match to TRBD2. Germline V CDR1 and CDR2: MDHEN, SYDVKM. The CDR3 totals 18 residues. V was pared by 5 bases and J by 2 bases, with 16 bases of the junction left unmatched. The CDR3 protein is CASSSGPAPGGVTDTQYF. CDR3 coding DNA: TGTGCCAGCAGTAGCGGCCCGGCACCGGGGGGTGTCACAGATACGCAGTATTTT.

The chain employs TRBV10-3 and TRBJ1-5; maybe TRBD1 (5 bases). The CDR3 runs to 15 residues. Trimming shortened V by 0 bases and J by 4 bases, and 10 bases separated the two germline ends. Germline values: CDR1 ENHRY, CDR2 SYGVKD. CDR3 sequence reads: CAISESIGGNQPQHF. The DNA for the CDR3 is TGTGCCATCAGTGAGTCGATCGGGGGAAATCAGCCCCAGCATTTT.

Here the CDR3 DNA reads TGTGCCAGCAGGGCCCGAGGAGCGGGCGAGCAGTACTTC. This sequence encodes CASRARGAGEQYF. This rearrangement joins TRBV2 to TRBJ2-7; possibly TRBD2 for D (6 bases). Per the germline V gene, CDR1 is SNHLY and CDR2 is FYNNEI. The CDR3 consists of 13 residues. V dropped 6 bases and J dropped 6 bases, with 15 bases sitting between them.